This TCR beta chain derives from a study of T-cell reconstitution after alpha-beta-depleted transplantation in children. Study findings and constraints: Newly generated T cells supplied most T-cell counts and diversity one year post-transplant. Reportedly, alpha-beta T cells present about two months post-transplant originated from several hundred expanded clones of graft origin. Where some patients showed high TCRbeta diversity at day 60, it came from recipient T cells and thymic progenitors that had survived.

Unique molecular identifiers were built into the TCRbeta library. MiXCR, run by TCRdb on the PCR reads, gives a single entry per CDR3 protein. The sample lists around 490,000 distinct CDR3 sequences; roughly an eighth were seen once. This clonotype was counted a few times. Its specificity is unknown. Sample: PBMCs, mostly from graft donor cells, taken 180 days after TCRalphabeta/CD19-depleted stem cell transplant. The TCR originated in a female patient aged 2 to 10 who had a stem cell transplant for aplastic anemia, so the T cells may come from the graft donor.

The CDR3 sequence: CASSPSGQESYYGYTF. The DNA for the CDR3 is TGTGCCAGCAGCCCATCCGGACAGGAGTCCTACTATGGCTACACCTTC. The gene calls are TRBV21-1 and TRBJ1-2; the table's D call of TRBD1 was not tested on the DNA. TRBV21-1 is given as a pseudogene. This CDR3 contains 16 residues.